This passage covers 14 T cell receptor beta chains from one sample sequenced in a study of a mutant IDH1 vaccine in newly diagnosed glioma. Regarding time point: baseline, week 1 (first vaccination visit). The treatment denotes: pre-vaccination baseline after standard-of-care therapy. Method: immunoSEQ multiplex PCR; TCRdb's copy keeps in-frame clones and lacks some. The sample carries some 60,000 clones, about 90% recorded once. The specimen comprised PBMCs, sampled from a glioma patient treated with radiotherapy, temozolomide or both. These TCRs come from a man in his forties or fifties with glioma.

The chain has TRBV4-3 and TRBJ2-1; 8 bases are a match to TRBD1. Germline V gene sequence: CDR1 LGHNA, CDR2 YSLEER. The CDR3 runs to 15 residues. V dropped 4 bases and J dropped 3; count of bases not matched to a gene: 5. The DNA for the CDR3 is TGCGCCAGCAGCCTGGACAGGGCCGGCTACAATGAGCAGTTCTTC. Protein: CASSLDRAGYNEQFF.

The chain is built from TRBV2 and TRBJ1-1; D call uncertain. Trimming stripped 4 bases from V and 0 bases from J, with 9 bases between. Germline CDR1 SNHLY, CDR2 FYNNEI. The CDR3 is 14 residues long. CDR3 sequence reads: CASSALRMNTEAFF. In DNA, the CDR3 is TGTGCCAGCAGTGCGTTACGGATGAACACTGAAGCTTTCTTT.

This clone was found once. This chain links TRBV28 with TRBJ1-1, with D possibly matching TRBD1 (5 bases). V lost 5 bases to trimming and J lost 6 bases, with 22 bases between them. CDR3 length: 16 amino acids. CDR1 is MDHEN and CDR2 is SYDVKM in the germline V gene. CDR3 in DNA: TGTGCCAGCAGTGCGCCACGGGACGGTAAAAATCCTGAAGCTTTCTTT. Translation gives CASSAPRDGKNPEAFF.

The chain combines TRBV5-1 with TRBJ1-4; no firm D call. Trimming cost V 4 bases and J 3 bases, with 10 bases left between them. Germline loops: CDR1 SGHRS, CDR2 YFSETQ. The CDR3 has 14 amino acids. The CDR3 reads CASSIFGPNEKLFF. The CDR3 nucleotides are TGCGCCAGCAGCATATTTGGTCCTAATGAAAAACTGTTTTTT. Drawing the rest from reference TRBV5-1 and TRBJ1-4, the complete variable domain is KAGVTQTPRYLIKTRGQQVTLSCSPISGHRSVSWYQQTPGQGLQFLFEYFSETQRNKGNFPGRFSGRQFSNSRSEMNVSTLELGDSALYLCASSIFGPNEKLFFGSGTQLSVL.

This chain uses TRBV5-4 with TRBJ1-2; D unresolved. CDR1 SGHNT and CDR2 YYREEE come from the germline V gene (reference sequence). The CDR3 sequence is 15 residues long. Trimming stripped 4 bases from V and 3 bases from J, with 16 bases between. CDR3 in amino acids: CASSVQHLGYYGYTF. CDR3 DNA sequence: TGTGCCAGCAGCGTCCAACACCTAGGGTACTATGGCTACACCTTC.

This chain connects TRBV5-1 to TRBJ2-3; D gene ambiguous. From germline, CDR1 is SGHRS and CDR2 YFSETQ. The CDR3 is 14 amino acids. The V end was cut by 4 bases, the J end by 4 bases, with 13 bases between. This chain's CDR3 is CASSQDWVSDTQYF. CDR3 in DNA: TGCGCCAGCAGCCAAGACTGGGTCTCAGATACGCAGTATTTT.

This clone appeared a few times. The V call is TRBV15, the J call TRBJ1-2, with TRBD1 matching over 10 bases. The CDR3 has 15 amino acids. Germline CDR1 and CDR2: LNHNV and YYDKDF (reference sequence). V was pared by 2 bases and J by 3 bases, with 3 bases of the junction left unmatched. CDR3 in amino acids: CATSRQGTGDYGYTF. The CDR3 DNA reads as TGTGCCACCAGCAGACAGGGGACAGGGGACTATGGCTACACCTTC.

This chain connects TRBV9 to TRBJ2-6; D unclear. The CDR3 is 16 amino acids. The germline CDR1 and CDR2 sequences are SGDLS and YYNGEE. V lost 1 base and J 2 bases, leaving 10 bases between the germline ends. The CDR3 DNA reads TGTGCCAGCAGCGTACCCCAGGCTACTGGGGCCAACGTCCTGACTTTC. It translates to CASSVPQATGANVLTF.

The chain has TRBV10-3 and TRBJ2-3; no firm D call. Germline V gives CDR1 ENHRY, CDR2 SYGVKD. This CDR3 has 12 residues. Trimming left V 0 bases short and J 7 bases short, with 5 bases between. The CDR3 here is CAISESGHTQYF. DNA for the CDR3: TGTGCCATCAGTGAGTCCGGTCATACGCAGTATTTT.

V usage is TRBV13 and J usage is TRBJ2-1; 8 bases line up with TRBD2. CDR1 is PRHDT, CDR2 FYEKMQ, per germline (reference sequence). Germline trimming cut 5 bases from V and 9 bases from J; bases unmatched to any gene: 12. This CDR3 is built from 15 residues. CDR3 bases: TGTGCCAGCAGCGGGTGGGCGGGAGGCCGGGGTGAGCAGTTCTTC. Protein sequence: CASSGWAGGRGEQFF. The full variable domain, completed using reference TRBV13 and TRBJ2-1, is AAGVIQSPRHLIKEKRETATLKCYPIPRHDTVYWYQQGPGQDPQFLISFYEKMQSDKGSIPDRFSAQQFSDYHSELNMSSLELGDSALYFCASSGWAGGRGEQFFGPGTRLTVL.

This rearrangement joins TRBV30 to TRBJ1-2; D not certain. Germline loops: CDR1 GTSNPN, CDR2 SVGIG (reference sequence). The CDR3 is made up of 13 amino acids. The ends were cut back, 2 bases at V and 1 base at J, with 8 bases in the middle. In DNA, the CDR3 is TGTGCCTGGAGTCTAGGCATTAACTATGGCTACACCTTC. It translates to CAWSLGINYGYTF.

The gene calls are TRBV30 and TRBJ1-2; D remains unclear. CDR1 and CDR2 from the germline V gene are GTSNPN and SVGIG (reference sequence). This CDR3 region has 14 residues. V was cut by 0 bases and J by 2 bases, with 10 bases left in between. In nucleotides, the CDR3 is TGTGCCTGGAGTGTGGGCAGCCAGAACTATGGCTACACCTTC. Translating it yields CAWSVGSQNYGYTF.

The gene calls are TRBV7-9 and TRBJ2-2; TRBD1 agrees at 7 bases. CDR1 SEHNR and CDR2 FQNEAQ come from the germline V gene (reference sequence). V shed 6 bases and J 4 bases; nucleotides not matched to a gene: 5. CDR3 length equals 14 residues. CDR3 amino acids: CASSDTGATGELFF. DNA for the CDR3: TGTGCCAGCAGTGATACAGGGGCCACCGGGGAGCTGTTTTTT.

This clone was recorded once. CDR3: CASSPGSGNQPQHF. The CDR3 DNA reads TGTGCCAGCTCACCAGGGAGTGGTAATCAGCCCCAGCATTTT. The V call is TRBV18, the J call TRBJ1-5, with D hard to call. The CDR3 extends over 14 amino acids. Germline V gene sequence: CDR1 KGHSH, CDR2 LQKENI. V was cut by 2 bases and J by 4 bases, with 9 bases left in between.